This T cell receptor beta chain was sequenced for a study of CD4+ T cells in melanoma. Study-wide points: Diverse differentiation states were reported for melanoma neoantigen-specific CD4+ T cells. CD8+ T cell, macrophage and B cell function reportedly correlated with neoantigen-specific CD4+ T cells.

Germline lookup yields CDR1 SGDLS and CDR2 YYNGEE. This CDR3 is 17 amino acids long. Germline trimming cut 2 bases from V and 4 bases from J; bases unmatched to any gene: 11. The repertoire was sequenced with immunoSEQ multiplex PCR; TCRdb's copy has only in-frame clones and lacks some. The table lists fewer than 55,000 clones, nearly 90% of them singletons. As concerns this clone: Its antigen is currently unknown.

This chain links TRBV9 with TRBJ1-4; 7 bases match TRBD1. What was sequenced was peripheral blood. The clonotype originates from a human donor with melanoma. The CDR3 DNA reads TGTGCCAGCAGCGTCGGACCCCAGCGGGACAGTAATGAAAAACTGTTTTTT. Protein product: CASSVGPQRDSNEKLFF.